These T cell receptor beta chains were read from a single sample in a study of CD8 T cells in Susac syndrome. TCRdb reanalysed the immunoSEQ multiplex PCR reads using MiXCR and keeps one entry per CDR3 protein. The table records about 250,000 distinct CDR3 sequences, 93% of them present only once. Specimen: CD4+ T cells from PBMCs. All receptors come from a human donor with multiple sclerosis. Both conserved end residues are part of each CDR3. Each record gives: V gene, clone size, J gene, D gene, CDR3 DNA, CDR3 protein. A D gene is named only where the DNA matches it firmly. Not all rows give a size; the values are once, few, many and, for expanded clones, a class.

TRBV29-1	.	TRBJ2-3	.	TGCAGCGTTGAGGAGGGGAGGTCAGATACGCAGTATTTT	CSVEEGRSDTQYF
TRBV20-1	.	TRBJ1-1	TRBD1	TGCAGTGCAGGGACAGGGAGGGTAACTGAAGCTTTCTTT	CSAGTGRVTEAFF
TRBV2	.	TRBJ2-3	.	TGTGCCAGCAGTCGCACTAGCTCCACGCAGTATTTT	CASSRTSSTQYF
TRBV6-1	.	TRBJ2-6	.	TGTGCCAGCAGTGAAGCCCGGAGGGGGCCCGGGGCCAACGTCCTGACTTTC	CASSEARRGPGANVLTF
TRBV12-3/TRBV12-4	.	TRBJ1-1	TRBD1	TGTGCCAGCGACAGGGGGGACACTGAAGCTTTCTTT	CASDRGDTEAFF
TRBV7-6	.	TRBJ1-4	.	TGTGCCAGCAGCCCCAAAGTGGGGAGCAATGAAAAACTGTTTTTT	CASSPKVGSNEKLFF
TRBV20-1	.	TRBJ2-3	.	TGCAGTGCCGGCTCTCGCAGGGCTGGAGATACGCAGTATTTT	CSAGSRRAGDTQYF
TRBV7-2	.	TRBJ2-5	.	TGTGCCAGCAGCTTAGCGCTGGAGACCCAGTACTTC	CASSLALETQYF
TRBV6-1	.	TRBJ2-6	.	TGTGCCAGCAGTGAGCAGGGGCGCGTTGGGGCCAACGTCCTGACTTTC	CASSEQGRVGANVLTF
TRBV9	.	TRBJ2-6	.	TGTGCCAGCAGCGTAGGACTGGGGTCCGGGGCCAACGTCCTGACTTTC	CASSVGLGSGANVLTF
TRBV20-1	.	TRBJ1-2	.	TGCAGTGCTAGAGCTGGAGGACTTCTCCTAGGGCATGGCTACACCTTC	CSARAGGLLLGHGYTF
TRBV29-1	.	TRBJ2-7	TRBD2	TGCAGCGTTGAAGCTAGCGGGACCTCCTACGAGCAGTACTTC	CSVEASGTSYEQYF
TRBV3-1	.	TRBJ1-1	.	TGTGCCAGCAGCCATGGGGCCGCAGGGAGGGCCGGGGGTGAAGCTTTCTTT	CASSHGAAGRAGGEAFF
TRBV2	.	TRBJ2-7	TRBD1	TGTGCCAGCAGTGTTGGACAGGGGTTAACCTACGAGCAGTACTTC	CASSVGQGLTYEQYF
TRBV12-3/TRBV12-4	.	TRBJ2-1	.	TGTGCCAGCAGCTTCAGTGGGAGTGAGCAGTTCTTC	CASSFSGSEQFF
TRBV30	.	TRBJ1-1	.	TGTGCCTGGAGCTCGGTGAACACTGAAGCTTTCTTT	CAWSSVNTEAFF
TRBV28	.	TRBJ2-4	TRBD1	TGTGCCAGCAGTTTGGCAGGGGGATTAGTGGACATTCAGTACTTC	CASSLAGGLVDIQYF
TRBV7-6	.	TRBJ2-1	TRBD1	TGTGCCAGCAGCTTGTCCGCGACAGGGAAGAGGAATGAGCAGTTCTTC	CASSLSATGKRNEQFF
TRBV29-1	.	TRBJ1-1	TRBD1	TGCAGCGTTGAAGCGAGCAGGGGGACTGGCACTGAAGCTTTCTTT	CSVEASRGTGTEAFF
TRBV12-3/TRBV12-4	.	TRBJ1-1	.	TGTGCCAGCAGTATTCCGGGACAAGCGAACACTGAAGCTTTCTTT	CASSIPGQANTEAFF
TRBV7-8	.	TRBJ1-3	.	TGTGCCAGCAGCTTTGCTGACGGACCCTCTGGAAACACCATATATTTT	CASSFADGPSGNTIYF
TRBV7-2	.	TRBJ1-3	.	TGTGCCAGCAGCTTAGCGGCAGGAAACTCTGGAAACACCATATATTTT	CASSLAAGNSGNTIYF
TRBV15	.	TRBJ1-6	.	TGTGCCACCAGCATAGCTGCTTGGAATTCACCCCTCCACTTT	CATSIAAWNSPLHF
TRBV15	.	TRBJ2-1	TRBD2	TGTGCCACCAGCAGAGATGGGAGCGGGGGGAATGAGCAGTTCTTC	CATSRDGSGGNEQFF
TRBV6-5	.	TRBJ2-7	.	TGTGCCAGCAGGCCGGGACACGCTAACTCCTACGAGCAGTACTTC	CASRPGHANSYEQYF
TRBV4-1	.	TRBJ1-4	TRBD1	TGCGCCAGCAGCCAAGATGTGACAGGGGGTGAAAAACTGTTTTTT	CASSQDVTGGEKLFF
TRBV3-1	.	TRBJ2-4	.	TGTGCCAGCAGCGTTATCCATGGGATAGCCAAAAACATTCAGTACTTC	CASSVIHGIAKNIQYF
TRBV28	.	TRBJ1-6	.	TGTGCCAGCAGTCCCCTCACATCACCCCTCCACTTT	CASSPLTSPLHF
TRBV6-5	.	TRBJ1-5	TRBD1	TGTGCCAGCAGGACAGGGGCTAATCAGCCCCAGCATTTT	CASRTGANQPQHF
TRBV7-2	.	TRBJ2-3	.	TGTGCCAGCAGCTTAGCGCCTAGCACAGATACGCAGTATTTT	CASSLAPSTDTQYF
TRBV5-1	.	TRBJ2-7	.	TGCGCCAGCAGCCCGGGGGGCGAGGTCGGAAACGAGCAGTACTTC	CASSPGGEVGNEQYF
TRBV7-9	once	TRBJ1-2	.	TGTGCCAGCAGCTTAGTGAAGGGGCATACTATAGAACACTATGGCTACACCTTC	CASSLVKGHTIEHYGYTF
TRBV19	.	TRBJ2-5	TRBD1	TGTGCCAGTAGTATGGGACAGGGATACCAAGAGACCCAGTACTTC	CASSMGQGYQETQYF
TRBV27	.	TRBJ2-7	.	TGTGCCAGCAGTTTTCAAGGATATGGCGAGCAGTACTTC	CASSFQGYGEQYF
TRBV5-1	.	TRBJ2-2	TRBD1	TGCGCCAGCAGCCCGGGACAGGGGAGAACGAACACCGGGGAGCTGTTTTTT	CASSPGQGRTNTGELFF
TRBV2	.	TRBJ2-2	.	TGTGCCAGCAGCTCAGGGTACCGGACCGGGGAGCTGTTTTTT	CASSSGYRTGELFF
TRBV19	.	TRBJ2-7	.	TGTGCCAGTAGTATAAACCTACGCGGCGAACCCTACGAGCAGTACTTC	CASSINLRGEPYEQYF
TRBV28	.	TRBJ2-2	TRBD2	TGTGCCAGCAGTTTGCGGGGGTTAGTGGCGTATGCCGGGGAGCTGTTTTTT	CASSLRGLVAYAGELFF
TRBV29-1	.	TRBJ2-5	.	TGCAGCGTTGCGAGGTCAACCCAAGAGACCCAGTACTTC	CSVARSTQETQYF
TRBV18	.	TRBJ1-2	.	TGTGCCAGCTCACCGAAAAACCTCCATGGCTACACCTTC	CASSPKNLHGYTF
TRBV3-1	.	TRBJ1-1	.	TGTGCCAGCAGCCAAGAAGGACGGATGAACACTGAAGCTTTCTTT	CASSQEGRMNTEAFF
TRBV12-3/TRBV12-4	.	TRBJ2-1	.	TGTGCCAGCAGTTTAGGGCTATCCAGAAATGAGCAGTTCTTC	CASSLGLSRNEQFF
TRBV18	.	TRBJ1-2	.	TGTGCCAGCTCACCACGGAGGGCAGACTATGGCTACACCTTC	CASSPRRADYGYTF